This passage covers 30 T cell receptor beta chains from one sample sequenced in a study of OX40 agonist ivuxolimab in advanced cancers. Sequencing was performed with immunoSEQ multiplex PCR; in TCRdb, only in-frame clones are kept and a portion is missing. The table records tens of thousands of clones, around 80% of them present only once. The sample consisted of CD4+ or CD8+ T cells sorted from blood, taken in a trial of the OX40 agonist ivuxolimab. The source is an adult with an advanced solid tumor such as melanoma, head and neck, liver or kidney cancer.

The chain joins TRBV6-6 to TRBJ2-1, with D uncertain. Trimming cost V 4 bases and J 8 bases, with 3 bases left between them. Germline V gene lookup returns CDR1 MNHNY and CDR2 SVGAGI (reference sequence). The CDR3 spans 10 residues. The CDR3 DNA reads as TGTGCCAGCAGTTCCGATGAGCAGTTCTTC. Protein: CASSSDEQFF.

The chain combines TRBV30 with TRBJ2-5; 8 nucleotides line up with TRBD2. This CDR3 contains 14 residues. CDR1 is GTSNPN, CDR2 SVGIG, per germline (reference sequence). J gave up 7 bases and V 0 bases, and 7 bases lay outside the gene matches. DNA for the CDR3: TGTGCCTGGAGTGTACTAGCGGTCCTCGGGACCCAGTACTTC. It encodes CAWSVLAVLGTQYF.

J is TRBJ2-4 and V is TRBV29-1; D gene ambiguous. V was shortened by 3 bases and J by 2 bases, with 5 bases between the two germline ends. Germline V CDR1 and CDR2: SQVTM, ANQGSEA. This CDR3 comprises 12 residues. The CDR3 bases are TGCAGCGTTGAGTCCCCCAAAAACATTCAGTACTTC. Translated, it gives CSVESPKNIQYF.

The chain recombines TRBV5-1 with TRBJ2-1; possibly TRBD2 for D (7 bases). Germline CDR1 is SGHRS and CDR2 is YFSETQ. This CDR3 has 16 residues. Trimming shortened V by 0 bases and J by 7 bases, and 17 bases separated the two germline ends. CDR3 in amino acids: CASSLEGLGGRNEQFF. The DNA of the CDR3 is TGCGCCAGCAGCTTGGAAGGGTTGGGGGGGCGGAATGAGCAGTTCTTC.

This chain connects TRBV19 to TRBJ2-1, with TRBD1 matching over 8 bases. Germline assignment: CDR1 LNHDA and CDR2 SQIVND (reference sequence). Unmatched junction bases numbered 12, after V lost 7 bases and J lost 4 bases. The CDR3 runs 16 residues. The CDR3 sequence is CASKGLDRELYNEQFF. The CDR3, as DNA: TGTGCCAGTAAAGGTTTGGACAGGGAGTTATACAATGAGCAGTTCTTC.

The chain uses TRBV11-2 and TRBJ2-5, with D uncertain. The ends were cut back, 1 base at V and 1 base at J, with 7 bases in the middle. The V gene's germline CDR1 is SGHAT and CDR2 FQNNGV. This CDR3 is built from 14 residues. This chain's CDR3 is CASSLAGFQETQYF. As DNA, the CDR3 is TGTGCCAGCAGCTTAGCGGGCTTCCAAGAGACCCAGTACTTC.

This clone was seen once. The chain combines TRBV5-4 with TRBJ2-5; D is unclear. The CDR3 extends over 12 amino acids. Germline V gene lookup returns CDR1 SGHNT and CDR2 YYREEE (reference sequence). The V gene lost 6 bases and the J gene lost 3 bases, with 9 bases spanning the gap. The CDR3 loop is CASTASEETQYF. CDR3 nucleotide sequence: TGTGCCAGCACCGCGAGTGAAGAGACCCAGTACTTC.

V gene TRBV5-1 combines with J gene TRBJ1-2; 8 positions match TRBD1. This CDR3 contains 14 residues. CDR1 is SGHRS, CDR2 YFSETQ, per germline. Unmatched junction bases numbered 6, after V lost 0 bases and J lost 8 bases. CDR3 DNA: TGCGCCAGCAGCTTGGCTCAGGGGGCGCGGGGCTACACCTTC. Amino acids: CASSLAQGARGYTF.

This sequence joins TRBV5-8 and TRBJ1-4; unclear D gene. V was cut by 0 bases and J by 4 bases, with 10 bases left in between. The CDR3 extends over 15 amino acids. Germline CDR1 reads SGHTS; CDR2 reads YDEGEE. The CDR3 here is CASSLVGTDNEKLFF. DNA for the CDR3: TGTGCCAGCAGCTTGGTTGGAACGGATAATGAAAAACTGTTTTTT.

The chain carries TRBV5-6 and TRBJ1-3; D perhaps matches TRBD1 (6 bases). The CDR3 extends over 16 amino acids. In germline, CDR1 is SGHDT, CDR2 YYEEEE. Trimming took 0 bases from V and 4 from J, leaving 14 bases between them. CDR3 DNA sequence: TGTGCCAGCAGCTTGGCGGGCACGGGACAAGGAAACACCATATATTTT. It is translated as CASSLAGTGQGNTIYF.

This clone was observed at least ten times. The chain has TRBV6-5 and TRBJ1-2; 8 nucleotides agree with TRBD1. The V segment lost 2 bases and the J segment 8 bases; nucleotides outside the gene matches: 13. The CDR3 has 16 amino acids. From germline, CDR1 is MNHEY and CDR2 SVGAGI. The CDR3 sequence is CASSYNPRGRTEGYTF. The CDR3 region has the DNA TGTGCCAGCAGTTACAACCCCAGGGGGCGCACGGAGGGCTACACCTTC.

V usage is TRBV2 and J usage is TRBJ2-7; D is undetermined. V was trimmed by 11 bases and J by 0 bases, leaving 11 bases between them. The CDR3 spans 12 residues. Germline-derived CDR1 and CDR2 are SNHLY and FYNNEI. The CDR3: CACLAPSYEQYF. CDR3 DNA: TGTGCCTGCCTGGCACCCTCCTACGAGCAGTACTTC.

The chain joins TRBV7-9 to TRBJ1-1, with D hard to call. Germline V CDR1 and CDR2: SEHNR, FQNEAQ (reference sequence). CDR3 length: 12 residues. The V and J ends lost 2 bases and 7 bases respectively, with 8 bases between them. The CDR3 nucleotides read TGTGCCAGCAGCTTAAGCGACGGTGAAGCTTTCTTT. Protein sequence: CASSLSDGEAFF.

In this sample, this clone turned up a few times. J is TRBJ2-7 and V is TRBV27; the D gene is possibly TRBD2 (6 bases). CDR3 length: 13 residues. Per the germline V gene, CDR1 is MNHEY and CDR2 is SMNVEV (reference sequence). V lost 11 bases, J lost 7 bases, and 21 bases lay in between. The CDR3 loop is CAALIPGTGEQYF. In nucleotides, the CDR3 is TGTGCCGCTTTAATTCCCGGGACTGGGGAGCAGTACTTC.

The J gene is TRBJ1-1, the V gene TRBV6-5; D is possibly TRBD1 (6 bases). Trimming took off 6 bases at V and 7 bases at J, with 15 bases between the two ends. Germline V gene data show CDR1 as MNHEY and CDR2 as SVGAGI. CDR3 length equals 13 residues. CDR3 nucleotides: TGTGCCAGCAGAAGACCGGGACAAGGTGAAGCTTTCTTT. Its protein is CASRRPGQGEAFF.

The J gene is TRBJ1-4, the V gene TRBV10-2; D is uncertain. The CDR3 loop spans 13 amino acids. Deletions cut 7 bases from V and 8 bases from J, with 14 bases between. Germline values: CDR1 WSHSY, CDR2 SAAADI. The CDR3 spells CASTIRGREKLFF. For the CDR3, the DNA is TGCGCCAGCACCATACGGGGTAGGGAAAAACTGTTTTTT.

The gene calls are TRBV30 and TRBJ1-1; perhaps TRBD1 as D (5 bases). The CDR3 totals 14 residues. Germline V gives CDR1 GTSNPN, CDR2 SVGIG (reference sequence). With 3 bases removed from V and 7 bases from J, the gap between germline ends came to 18 bases. The DNA of the CDR3 is TGTGCCTGGAGCCCGGGGGACGGCCGACTTGAAGCTTTCTTT. Amino acid sequence: CAWSPGDGRLEAFF.

In DNA, the CDR3 is TGTGCCAGCAGCCCTCCGTTGACAGGGGTCGGGGGGGCTTTCTTT. As protein: CASSPPLTGVGGAFF. This chain uses TRBV11-2 with TRBJ1-1, with TRBD1 matching 8 bases. CDR1 is SGHAT and CDR2 is FQNNGV in the germline V gene. The V gene end was trimmed by 5 bases and the J gene end by 11 bases; junction bases not matched to a gene: 16. The CDR3 extends over 15 amino acids.

The gene calls are TRBV7-8 and TRBJ1-4; tentatively, D is TRBD1 (5 bases). V gave up 5 bases and J gave up 5 bases, with 18 bases separating them. The CDR3 spans 16 residues. Germline V gene lookup returns CDR1 SGHVS and CDR2 FQNEAQ. This CDR3 reads CASSAYLGTGNEKLFF. The CDR3 DNA reads TGTGCCAGCAGCGCCTACCTGGGGACGGGAAATGAAAAACTGTTTTTT. The entire variable domain, with the rest obtained from reference TRBV7-8 and TRBJ1-4, is as follows: GAGVSQSPRYKVAKRGQDVALRCDPISGHVSLFWYQQALGQGPEFLTYFQNEAQLDKSGLPSDRFFAERPEGSVSTLKIQRTQQEDSAVYLCASSAYLGTGNEKLFFGSGTQLSVL.

This rearrangement joins TRBV6-1 to TRBJ1-1, with D perhaps matching TRBD1 (5 bases). The CDR3 loop spans 14 amino acids. V lost 4 bases and J lost 2, with 11 bases in between. Germline CDR1 and CDR2: MNHNS and SASEGT. The CDR3 nucleotides are TGTGCCAGCAGTGCGGGGGGGTATAACACTGAAGCTTTCTTT. Protein sequence: CASSAGGYNTEAFF.

This clone was counted between two and nine times. The V call is TRBV10-1, the J call TRBJ1-3, with TRBD1 matching over 9 bases. Germline-derived CDR1 and CDR2 are WNHNN and SYGVQD (reference sequence). V lost 4 bases to trimming and J lost 2 bases; unmatched junction nucleotides: 6. The CDR3 sequence is 16 residues long. The CDR3 DNA sequence: TGCGCCAGCAGTGGGGACAGGGATGGCCCTGGAAACACCATATATTTT. This sequence encodes CASSGDRDGPGNTIYF.

This clone was seen more than once but under ten times. The chain uses TRBV25-1 and TRBJ2-7; 7 bases map to TRBD1. The ends lost 1 base at V and 2 bases at J; junction bases unmatched: 5. Germline CDR1 is MGHDK and CDR2 is SYGVNS. The CDR3 runs 15 residues. In DNA, the CDR3 is TGTGCCAGCAGTGAATTTAAGGGGGCAACCTACGAGCAGTACTTC. Protein: CASSEFKGATYEQYF.

This chain joins TRBV9 and TRBJ2-3; 8 bases align to TRBD2. CDR1 is SGDLS and CDR2 is YYNGEE in the germline V gene. The length of the CDR3 is 17 residues. The junction had 12 bases not matched to a gene; V was cut back by 4 bases and J by 2 bases. Here the CDR3 DNA reads TGTGCCAGCAGCCCCCGAGGGGTAGCGGGGTCCACAGATACGCAGTATTTT. This codes for CASSPRGVAGSTDTQYF. Full variable domain (remainder filled in from reference TRBV9 and TRBJ2-3): DSGVTQTPKHLITATGQRVTLRCSPRSGDLSVYWYQQSLDQGLQFLIQYYNGEERAKGNILERFSAQQFPDLHSELNLSSLELGDSALYFCASSPRGVAGSTDTQYFGPGTRLTVL.

This chain uses TRBV9 with TRBJ2-2, with D unclear. The length of the CDR3 is 15 residues. Trimming pared 2 bases from V and 0 bases from J, leaving 8 bases between. The germline V gene encodes CDR1 SGDLS and CDR2 YYNGEE. The CDR3 is CASSVGLTNTGELFF. CDR3 DNA sequence: TGTGCCAGCAGCGTGGGGTTAACGAACACCGGGGAGCTGTTTTTT.

V usage is TRBV30 and J usage is TRBJ2-2, with D possibly TRBD1 on 5 matching bases. Germline V gene lookup returns CDR1 GTSNPN and CDR2 SVGIG (reference sequence). V lost 5 bases and J lost 6, with 13 bases in between. There are 13 residues in the CDR3. CDR3 in DNA: TGTGCCTGGTCCGTTAGGGGTTCCGGGGAGCTGTTTTTT. It specifies CAWSVRGSGELFF.

This clone was counted a single time. This rearrangement joins TRBV28 to TRBJ1-2, with a possible D match to TRBD1 (6 bases). Germline V gives CDR1 MDHEN, CDR2 SYDVKM. Trimming stripped 6 bases from V and 5 bases from J, with 16 bases between. The CDR3 covers 14 residues. CDR3 bases: TGTGCCAGCAGACAGGGTTCTTTGGGTTATGGCTACACCTTC. Translating it yields CASRQGSLGYGYTF.

Only a few counts were recorded for this clone. The chain joins TRBV19 to TRBJ1-1; D is possibly TRBD1 (6 bases). Per germline, CDR1 LNHDA and CDR2 SQIVND (reference sequence). Trimming took 8 bases from V and 8 from J, leaving 15 bases between them. The CDR3 totals 12 residues. The CDR3 is CASLDSGTEAFF. For the CDR3, the DNA is TGTGCCAGTCTCGACTCCGGGACAGAAGCTTTCTTT.

V and J are TRBV6-6 and TRBJ1-1; TRBD1 might be the D (6 bases). Between the trimmed V and J ends, which lost 4 bases and 5 bases, there was a span of 14 bases. Per germline, CDR1 MNHNY and CDR2 SVGAGI (reference sequence). The CDR3 is 14 residues long. The CDR3, as DNA: TGTGCCAGCAGTTCGGTTGGACAGCCGACTGAAGCTTTCTTT. It encodes CASSSVGQPTEAFF.

The chain employs TRBV7-9 and TRBJ1-1; unclear D gene. Germline CDR1 reads SEHNR; CDR2 reads FQNEAQ (reference sequence). This CDR3 has 15 amino acids. V dropped 1 base and J dropped 5 bases, with 14 bases sitting between them. This chain's CDR3 is CASSLVASLRTEAFF. CDR3 bases: TGTGCCAGCAGCTTAGTCGCCAGTTTGAGGACTGAAGCTTTCTTT.

The chain links TRBV30 to TRBJ2-2; weak D call: TRBD2 (5 bases). The V end lost 0 bases, the J end lost 3 bases, and 11 bases lay between the germline ends. Germline assignment: CDR1 GTSNPN and CDR2 SVGIG (reference sequence). The CDR3 is made up of 15 amino acids. For the CDR3, the DNA is TGTGCCTGGAGTGTATACGGGGTCTACACCGGGGAGCTGTTTTTT. This translates into CAWSVYGVYTGELFF.